This TCR beta chain appears in the sequencing data of a study of cytomegalovirus exposure and HLA in healthy donors. Study findings and constraints: Most TCR sequences proved rare, with some public TCRs found in many donors.

The assay was immunoSEQ multiplex PCR, and TCRdb's table has in-frame clones only and misses some. This sample has around 50,000 clones; approximately 93% occur once, and the top ten carry 4.5% to 6%. Trimming left V 7 bases short and J 0 bases short, with 9 bases between. CDR1 and CDR2 from the germline V gene are LNHDA and SQIVND (reference sequence). The CDR3 consists of 13 residues. For this clone: Its antigen is undetermined.

Sequencing was performed on PBMCs. J is TRBJ1-1 and V is TRBV19, with D possibly TRBD1 on 5 matching bases. This TCR was recovered from a young woman in good health and CMV-seronegative. The DNA for the CDR3 is TGTGCCAGTACCCCGACAGTGAACACTGAAGCTTTCTTT. Protein sequence: CASTPTVNTEAFF.